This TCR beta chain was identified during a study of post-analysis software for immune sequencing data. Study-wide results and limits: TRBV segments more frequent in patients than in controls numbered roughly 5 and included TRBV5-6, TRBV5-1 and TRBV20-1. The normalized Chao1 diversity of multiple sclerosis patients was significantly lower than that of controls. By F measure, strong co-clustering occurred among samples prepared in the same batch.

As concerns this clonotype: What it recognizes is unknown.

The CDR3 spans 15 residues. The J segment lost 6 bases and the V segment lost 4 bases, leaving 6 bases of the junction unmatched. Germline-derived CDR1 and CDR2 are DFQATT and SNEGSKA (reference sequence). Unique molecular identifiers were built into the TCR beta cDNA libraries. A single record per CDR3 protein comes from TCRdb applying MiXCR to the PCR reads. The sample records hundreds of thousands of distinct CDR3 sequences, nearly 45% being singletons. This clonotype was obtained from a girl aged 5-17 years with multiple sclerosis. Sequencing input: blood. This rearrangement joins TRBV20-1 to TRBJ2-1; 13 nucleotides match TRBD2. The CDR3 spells CSATHGTSGTNEQFF. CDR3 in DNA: TGCAGTGCTACCCACGGGACTAGCGGGACCAATGAGCAGTTCTTC.